The 10 T cell receptor beta chains below come from one sample, sequenced in a study of vaccination and CD4 T cells after COVID-19. This sample's treatment: roughly ten-day PBMC culture with coronavirus spike peptide pools or control peptides (ViraFEST assay). Their specific antigens are unknown. At the Johns Hopkins FTIC core, DNA taken from cultured CD4+ T cells was sequenced by way of the Oncomine TCR Beta short-read assay. TCRdb reprocessed the PCR reads via MiXCR and lists one record per CDR3 protein. The table shows about 13,000 distinct CDR3 sequences, with about 43% occurring only once. Sequenced sample: CD4+ T cells from blood, cultured in vitro. These receptors all stem from a human donor who had recovered from COVID-19.

This clonotype was detected only a few times. V is TRBV27 and J is TRBJ2-7, with TRBD2 identical over 12 bases. V lost 6 bases to trimming and J lost 3 bases; unmatched junction nucleotides: 9. Germline loops: CDR1 MNHEY, CDR2 SMNVEV (reference sequence). This CDR3 has 16 residues. Here the CDR3 DNA reads TGTGCCAGCAGGGGACTAGCGGGCACCAACTTCTACGAGCAGTACTTC. Residues: CASRGLAGTNFYEQYF.

The chain couples TRBV30 to TRBJ2-2, with 7 bases fitting TRBD1. CDR1 and CDR2 from the germline V gene are GTSNPN and SVGIG (reference sequence). This CDR3 is 12 amino acids long. V lost 3 bases and J lost 5; bases outside the gene matches: 0. The CDR3 here is CAWRQGTGELFF. The CDR3 DNA sequence: TGTGCCTGGAGACAGGGGACCGGGGAGCTGTTTTTT.

V is TRBV10-2 and J is TRBJ2-2; a weak D match, TRBD1 (6 bases). V was pared by 8 bases and J by 5 bases, with 9 bases between. Germline CDR1 reads WSHSY; CDR2 reads SAAADI. This CDR3 has 12 amino acids. CDR3 amino acids: CASRTVTGELFF. CDR3 bases: TGCGCCAGCCGGACAGTGACCGGGGAGCTGTTTTTT.

This chain uses TRBV5-1 with TRBJ2-5; D ambiguous. V dropped 0 bases and J dropped 1 base, with 10 bases sitting between them. Looked up from germline, CDR1 is SGHRS and CDR2 is YFSETQ. This CDR3 region has 15 residues. This CDR3 reads CASSLAVSLQETQYF. Written as DNA, the CDR3 is TGCGCCAGCAGCTTGGCGGTCTCGCTCCAAGAGACCCAGTACTTC.

The rearrangement joins TRBV12-3 or TRBV12-4 to TRBJ1-3; D remains ambiguous. This CDR3 is 13 amino acids long. Trimming removed 6 bases at V and 2 bases at J, with 8 bases between. Here the CDR3 DNA reads TGTGCCAGCAGGTTCTCCCCTGGAAACACCATATATTTT. Its translation: CASRFSPGNTIYF.

This clonotype came up a few times. CDR3 region: CASSKVTSSPLHF. For the CDR3, the DNA is TGTGCCAGCAGCAAAGTCACAAGTTCACCCCTCCACTTT. J is TRBJ1-6 and V is TRBV21-1. TRBV21-1 is annotated as a pseudogene. The CDR3 extends over 13 amino acids.

The chain links TRBV6-5 to TRBJ1-5; tentative D call: TRBD1 (5 bases). Germline V gene data show CDR1 as MNHEY and CDR2 as SVGAGI. Trimming cost V 0 bases and J 4 bases, with 10 bases left between them. The CDR3 loop spans 15 amino acids. The CDR3, as DNA: TGTGCCAGCAGTTACTCGATAGGGGAGAATCAGCCCCAGCATTTT. Its translation is CASSYSIGENQPQHF.

The rearrangement uses TRBV7-2 and TRBJ1-1, with 9 bases that match TRBD1. This CDR3 is 16 amino acids long. The germline V gene encodes CDR1 SGHTA and CDR2 FQGNSA. V shed 1 base, J shed 4 bases, and the junction held 7 bases outside the gene matches. The CDR3: CASSLDRGLVATEAFF. CDR3 nucleotides: TGTGCCAGCAGCTTAGACAGGGGGCTCGTCGCCACTGAAGCTTTCTTT.

This chain links TRBV27 with TRBJ1-6; D gene ambiguous. The length of the CDR3 is 14 residues. Germline values: CDR1 MNHEY, CDR2 SMNVEV (reference sequence). The ends were cut back, 2 bases at V and 4 bases at J, with 6 bases in the middle. CDR3 nucleotides: TGTGCCAGCAGTTTAACAGATTATAATTCACCCCTCCACTTT. This codes for CASSLTDYNSPLHF.

By proportion, this clonotype is medium-sized. This chain connects TRBV7-9 to TRBJ1-1, with a tentative D call TRBD1 (6 bases). V gave up 4 bases and J gave up 4 bases, with 16 bases separating them. Germline V gene sequence: CDR1 SEHNR, CDR2 FQNEAQ (reference sequence). This CDR3 is built from 15 residues. The CDR3 DNA reads as TGTGCCAGCAGCTCTTACCCACAGGGTGGCACTGAAGCTTTCTTT. Protein: CASSSYPQGGTEAFF.